The TCR beta chain described here comes from a study of cytomegalovirus exposure and HLA in healthy donors (dated by TCRdb to 2016 to 2017). For the study in its entirety: According to an earlier analysis of 587 of the donors, some 170 million T cells yielded over 90 million unique TCR beta sequences and more than 250 Gb of sequence data. An early release covering roughly 600 HLA-typed donors comprised roughly 300 gigabases of sequencing data and around 80 million unique TCR sequences. Of the approximately 400 genotyped donors, around 81% fell in the genetic ancestry cluster associated with self-reported Caucasian donors. The study was designed to test whether signatures of past pathogen exposure could be identified by cataloging public T cell receptors. Using immunosequencing, the study profiled T cell repertoires from 550 to 750 subjects and related those repertoires to cytomegalovirus serostatus. Along with the roughly 670-subject first cohort, a separate validation cohort of approximately 110 different subjects was used. To predict cytomegalovirus infection status, the study brought together high-throughput TCR immunosequencing, statistical association of individual TCRs with disease status, and machine learning. In a later analysis, previously published TCR beta repertoires from 550 to 750 donors were re-analyzed and high-resolution HLA genotyping was added so that TCR occurrence patterns could be studied. Rather than using new phenotypic data, the later analysis identified candidate immune exposures from TCR beta sequences and from how often those sequences occurred across donors. To decide whether each TCR beta V gene segment behaved as functional or pseudogenic, an earlier analysis of some 540 of the donors relied on high-throughput TCR beta sequencing. Donor age, sex, ethnicity and CMV serostatus were compiled together with the repertoire data. A later genetic analysis took genome-wide SNP genotypes for 398 of the 666 donors and used that subset as a discovery cohort. All discovery cohort repertoires had been generated using a single sequencing platform. HLA typing included class I and class II loci at four-digit resolution. Typing coverage varied by locus: roughly 620-640 donors for A, B, C, DRB1 and DQB1; under 550 for DQA1; around 570 for DPA1; fewer than 480 for DPB1. Four to six DR-DQ haplotypes were handled as single units for association and clustering, since linkage in the cohort was strong. Across under 500 genotyped donors of the cohort, an average of roughly 200,000 unique TCR beta nucleotide sequences per donor were sequenced, and roughly 17% of those sequences were non-productive. What the authors observed across the whole study: Linkage disequilibrium might explain the correlated functional status among segregating V segments, but an unknown experimental factor could not be excluded. The authors suggested that the approach could potentially be extended to other disease states and immunological phenotypes. In the study, around 150 TCR beta chains were listed as associated with cytomegalovirus. A further reported finding was that TCR beta sequences accurately predicted the HLA-A and HLA-B alleles for most subjects in the first cohort. In a later analysis, several top co-occurrence clusters were reported to appear linked to parvovirus B19, influenza, CMV and Epstein-Barr virus. In a later analysis, over 15,000 TCR beta sequences were associated with specific HLA alleles at a false discovery rate of 0.05. In an earlier analysis of roughly 500 of the donors, most TCR beta V segments appeared in productive rearrangements about 87% or about 30% of the time, broadly matching IMGT annotations. A group of highly shared sequence variants was considered likely to be a technical artifact of the sequencing pipeline. Because counts were too low, seventeen rarely observed V segments, including chromosome 9 orphons, were excluded from the earlier analysis of around 590 of the donors. Some IMGT-functional V segments, including TRBV6-2 and TRBV6-3, could not be told apart with the 87-base-pair reads, so those segments were excluded. A later analysis found that TCR association rates varied across HLA loci, with DRB1 alleles showing the most associated TCRs and HLA-C alleles the fewest. A later genetic analysis associated a missense DCLRE1C variant with V-gene and J-gene trimming of TCR beta chains, and an independent cohort replicated the association. Most TCR sequences were observed very rarely across donors, whereas some public TCRs were present in many individuals. Roughly uniform sequencing depth across donors was assumed in presence/absence analyses, although this assumption may not hold. A later analysis found that HLA-associated TCR beta chains were more clonally expanded and had lower generation probabilities than equally common non-associated chains. In this cohort, only TCR beta chains were sequenced, and detectable features were limited by the absence of alpha or paired-chain data. According to a later analysis, most CMV-associated TCR beta chains appeared to be HLA-restricted, and the HLA associations seemed to be driven largely by CMV exposure. Immune exposure information for the cohort was limited to CMV serostatus. Cytomegalovirus status was reported to be diagnosed by the classifier with high specificity and sensitivity in both the original and validation cohorts. Three of the identified cytomegalovirus-associated TCR beta chains were confirmed in vitro to be specific for cytomegalovirus antigens. Compared with the approximately 700-donor mean, donors in an Asian-associated ancestry cluster had fewer N-insertions in productive TCRs, according to a later genetic analysis. HLA typing was unavailable for some donors at each locus, so association tests used only the typed subset. When HLA alleles, especially DR and DQ, strongly co-occurred, TCR associations were difficult to assign to individual alleles.

Looking up the germline V gene (reference sequence) yields CDR1 GTSNPN and CDR2 SVGIG. Its CDR3 holds 13 amino acids, cysteine through phenylalanine. The CDR3 DNA has 39 bases and is translated from base 1. V is cut back by 2 bases and J by 3 bases, with 3 bases in the junction unmatched. Libraries came from the immunoSEQ multiplex PCR assay. A mixture of 60 forward primers for TCR Vbeta segments and 13 reverse primers for TCR Jbeta segments was used in the multiplex PCR. The CDR3 region of rearranged TCR beta genes was amplified from genomic DNA by a multiplex PCR assay. The Illumina HiSeq System was used to sequence the amplified TCR beta libraries as 87-base-pair reads. Turning to the authors' computational methods: In a later analysis, 70 million to 95 million unique TCR beta chains were counted across the approximately 640 repertoires, and approximately 9.9 million of these chains were shared by at least two donors. To remove PCR and sequencing errors, raw reads were error-corrected and collapsed into unique sequences using a nearest-neighbor algorithm that merged closely related sequences. CDR3 sequences were aligned to IMGT reference sequences to assign V, D and J gene segments. For a sequence to be retained, a match of at least six nucleotides to both a V gene segment and a J gene segment was required. A rearrangement was called productive if the CDR3 had no stop codons and remained in frame with V and J, and every other rearrangement was called non-productive. Following IMGT convention, CDR3 was defined as the stretch from the second conserved V-encoded cysteine up to the conserved J-encoded phenylalanine. The earlier analysis of about 570 of the donors excluded any sequence lacking an unambiguous match to a single V gene segment. An earlier analysis of approximately 590 of the donors called V segments functional above 56.7% productive rearrangements and segregating when the between-donor standard deviation exceeded 5%. To diagnose cytomegalovirus status from the catalog of TCR beta chain sequences, a statistical classification framework was built. In a later analysis, TCR nucleotide sequences were compared against IMGT/GENE-DB human TR gene sequences so that V and J genes could be assigned. A later analysis assigned CDR3 sequences and most-parsimonious VDJ recombination scenarios with the TCRdist pipeline. In a later analysis, each TCR beta chain was defined by its CDR3 amino acid sequence together with its V-gene family, and reads without a unique V-gene family were excluded. A later analysis removed 500 to 600 highly shared, low-generation-probability nucleotide sequences to deal with suspected cross-contamination and a sequencing artifact. A later analysis calculated a clonal expansion index for each public chain from normalized within-repertoire ranks of inferred template counts. A later analysis computed generation probabilities with a VDJ recombination model fitted to out-of-frame rearrangements, and checked the results against IGoR. In a later analysis, TCR-TCR, TCR-HLA and TCR-CMV co-occurrence was scored with hypergeometric tests, and a repertoire-size bias correction was applied to TCR pairs. To estimate false discovery rates, a later analysis permuted the HLA or CMV assignments 20 times. In a later analysis, co-occurring TCRs were grouped with DBSCAN, and TCRdist sequence similarity was added when clustering was performed within HLA-allele-positive subsets. Repertoires with fewer than 30,000 or more than 120,000 public chains, plus five repertoires with anomalous nucleotide sharing, were excluded from co-occurrence clustering. TCRdb took this table from immuneACCESS and kept in-frame rearrangements with V and J called. Such tables lack part of the clones; where checked against another copy, unresolved V genes explain under half of the gap, and the rest is unexplained. That table is the source of V, J and clone size, and D and trimming were worked out from the DNA. In this sample the table shows 50,000 to 80,000 clones, under 85% of which occur a single time. The leading ten clones occupy about 4.8% of the sample.

Comment on this clone: Its antigen has not been determined. No clone much larger than this one lies a single base away; base qualities are absent.

The cohort consisted of some 670 healthy bone marrow donors. Cohort members were all nominally healthy when sampled, although unrecorded immune exposures were likely present. The donor tested CMV seropositive, placing the donor among the 290 or so seropositive members of the cohort. Every donor gave a peripheral blood sample, and the peripheral blood mononuclear cells from that sample were used for TCR beta sequencing. The Qiagen DNeasy Blood Extraction Kit was used to extract genomic DNA from the blood cell samples. Sample: PBMCs. The chain is made from TRBV30 and TRBJ1-1, and TRBD1 matches 7 of the central bases. The TCR sequence derives from a male donor in good health and CMV-seropositive. Here the CDR3 is given as CAWSKGADTEAFF. The DNA sequence reads TGTGCCTGGAGTAAGGGGGCCGACACTGAAGCTTTCTTT.